This TCR beta chain was found in a study of CD8 T cells in ankylosing spondylitis. The study, taken as a whole, reports: Disease-linked clones reportedly showed significant enrichment in matched ankylosing spondylitis synovial fluid. A subset of motif variants has previously been described in the synovial fluid and blood of reactive arthritis.

The TCR beta libraries were generated through quantitative 5'-RACE incorporating molecular barcodes. A single record per CDR3 protein comes from TCRdb applying MiXCR to the 5' RACE reads. The data show 50,000 to 70,000 distinct CDR3 sequences, 6.2% seen once. This clonotype turned up a few times. The antigen is undetermined. Germline lookup yields CDR1 MNHEY and CDR2 SVGAGI. The CDR3 covers 15 residues. Deletions cut 0 bases from V and 6 bases from J, with 12 bases between. V gene TRBV6-5 combines with J gene TRBJ1-5; maybe TRBD1 (5 bases). The sequence was obtained from a male donor with ankylosing spondylitis. Material: synovial fluid, either unsorted or a sorted T cell fraction (not recorded which). The CDR3 coding sequence is TGTGCCAGCAGTTACTCTTACGGGGGTGGTCAGCCCCAGCATTTT. Protein: CASSYSYGGGQPQHF.